This is a list of T cell receptor beta chains from one sample in a study of T cells in tuberculosis. TCRdb's table, derived via immunoSEQ multiplex PCR, lists solely in-frame clones and lacks some. The table has fewer than 30,000 clones, more than 80% seen once. Sequencing was done on a sample of PBMCs. Receptors were obtained from a donor aged 10 to 29 with latent tuberculosis or without tuberculosis infection. CDR3s include the opening cysteine and the closing phenylalanine or tryptophan. Each record gives: V gene, D gene, clone size, J gene, CDR3 protein, CDR3 DNA. The D gene is left open where the match is weak. A clone size is listed for some rows: how often the clone was seen (once, few, many), or a class if it is expanded.

V: TRBV5-4; D: TRBD1; size: few; J: TRBJ2-1; CDR3: CASSQGQGPYNEQFF; DNA: TGTGCCAGCAGCCAGGGACAGGGTCCCTACAATGAGCAGTTCTTC
V: TRBV5-6; D: TRBD1; size: few; J: TRBJ2-1; CDR3: CASSAPRQGVNEQFF; DNA: TGTGCCAGCAGCGCACCAAGACAGGGAGTCAATGAGCAGTTCTTC
V: TRBV7-2; D: TRBD1; size: NA; J: TRBJ1-3; CDR3: CASTPLRGTGLNTIYF; DNA: TGTGCCAGCACCCCTTTGAGGGGGACAGGTCTGAACACCATATATTTT
V: TRBV10-2; D: NA; size: NA; J: TRBJ1-1; CDR3: CASNGAGMNTEAFF; DNA: TGCGCCAGCAATGGAGCAGGGATGAACACTGAAGCTTTCTTT
V: TRBV2; D: TRBD2; size: NA; J: TRBJ2-1; CDR3: CATTLGSGISYNEQFF; DNA: TGTGCCACCACACTCGGGAGCGGGATCTCCTACAATGAGCAGTTCTTC
V: TRBV2; D: TRBD1; size: NA; J: TRBJ2-1; CDR3: CATYAGQGYNEQFF; DNA: TGTGCTACCTATGCGGGACAGGGTTACAATGAGCAGTTCTTC
V: TRBV5-1; D: TRBD2; size: NA; J: TRBJ2-3; CDR3: CASGSLGTSGRLDTQYF; DNA: TGCGCCAGCGGAAGCCTAGGGACTAGCGGGAGGTTGGATACGCAGTATTTT
V: TRBV21-1; D: NA; size: NA; J: TRBJ2-7; CDR3: CASSHRTKYEQYF; DNA: TGTGCCAGCAGCCACCGAACTAAATACGAGCAGTACTTC
V: TRBV6-1; D: NA; size: NA; J: TRBJ2-7; CDR3: CASGPVEGHSYEQYF; DNA: TGTGCCAGCGGGCCGGTGGAGGGGCACTCCTACGAGCAGTACTTC
V: TRBV4-2; D: TRBD1; size: NA; J: TRBJ2-7; CDR3: CASSQGDSNYEQYF; DNA: TGTGCCAGCAGCCAAGGGGACAGTAACTACGAGCAGTACTTC
V: TRBV19; D: TRBD2; size: NA; J: TRBJ2-1; CDR3: CATKTSGMYDEQFF; DNA: TGTGCCACCAAGACTAGCGGGATGTACGATGAGCAGTTCTTC
V: TRBV5-1; D: TRBD2; size: NA; J: TRBJ2-1; CDR3: CASSVGGGDNEQFF; DNA: TGCGCCAGCAGCGTCGGCGGGGGGGACAATGAGCAGTTCTTC
V: TRBV19; D: NA; size: NA; J: TRBJ2-7; CDR3: CATRGIGTYEQYF; DNA: TGTGCCACCCGAGGGATTGGGACCTACGAGCAGTACTTC
V: TRBV14; D: TRBD2; size: NA; J: TRBJ2-1; CDR3: CASSQIETSGYNEQFF; DNA: TGTGCCAGCAGCCAAATCGAGACTAGCGGTTACAATGAGCAGTTCTTC
V: TRBV27; D: TRBD2; size: NA; J: TRBJ2-2; CDR3: CASTSGGAGELFF; DNA: TGTGCCAGCACTAGCGGGGGGGCCGGGGAGCTGTTTTTT
V: TRBV2; D: TRBD2; size: NA; J: TRBJ2-5; CDR3: CASYLPQVASGGAWETQYF; DNA: TGTGCCAGCTACCTACCCCAAGTGGCTAGCGGGGGGGCCTGGGAGACCCAGTACTTC
V: TRBV10-2; D: NA; size: once; J: TRBJ2-1; CDR3: CASSPGIEQFF; DNA: TGCGCCAGCAGCCCCGGGATTGAGCAGTTCTTC
V: TRBV28; D: NA; size: NA; J: TRBJ2-4; CDR3: CASSLLPTGVAKNIQYF; DNA: TGTGCCAGCAGTCTTCTACCGACAGGAGTAGCCAAAAACATTCAGTACTTC
V: TRBV7-8; D: TRBD2; size: NA; J: TRBJ2-7; CDR3: CASSSPSGGAGEQYF; DNA: TGTGCCAGCAGCTCGCCTAGCGGGGGGGCCGGCGAGCAGTACTTC
V: TRBV4-1; D: TRBD1; size: NA; J: TRBJ1-1; CDR3: CASSERQGAPTEAFF; DNA: TGCGCCAGCAGCGAGAGACAGGGGGCGCCCACTGAAGCTTTCTTT
V: TRBV15; D: NA; size: NA; J: TRBJ1-2; CDR3: CATSRDLGGENYGYTF; DNA: TGTGCCACCAGCAGAGATCTAGGAGGGGAAAACTATGGCTACACCTTC
V: TRBV7-6; D: TRBD1; size: NA; J: TRBJ2-7; CDR3: CASSLQAGGSREQYF; DNA: TGTGCCAGCAGCTTACAGGCAGGGGGCTCAAGAGAGCAGTACTTC
V: TRBV7-2; D: NA; size: NA; J: TRBJ1-5; CDR3: CASSLVGGGPNQPQHF; DNA: TGTGCCAGCAGCTTAGTAGGCGGGGGGCCCAATCAGCCCCAGCATTTT
V: TRBV7-9; D: TRBD2; size: NA; J: TRBJ2-1; CDR3: CASSPRSSGLYNEQFF; DNA: TGTGCCAGCAGCCCCAGGAGTAGCGGGCTTTACAATGAGCAGTTCTTC
V: TRBV7-9; D: TRBD1; size: NA; J: TRBJ1-2; CDR3: CASTTGQSTYGYTF; DNA: TGTGCCAGCACCACGGGACAGTCTACTTATGGCTACACCTTC
V: TRBV6-1; D: TRBD1; size: NA; J: TRBJ1-5; CDR3: CASSEKWSQMGQDHNQPQHF; DNA: TGTGCCAGCAGTGAAAAATGGTCCCAAATGGGACAGGACCACAATCAGCCCCAGCATTTT
V: TRBV7-6; D: TRBD2; size: NA; J: TRBJ2-7; CDR3: CASSLGAGGPHEQYF; DNA: TGTGCCAGCAGCTTAGGGGCGGGAGGGCCCCACGAGCAGTACTTC
V: TRBV28; D: NA; size: NA; J: TRBJ2-5; CDR3: CASMGEGETQYF; DNA: TGTGCCAGCATGGGAGAGGGTGAGACCCAGTACTTC
V: TRBV27; D: NA; size: NA; J: TRBJ2-2; CDR3: CASSFLLYTGELFF; DNA: TGTGCCAGCAGTTTCCTCCTATACACCGGGGAGCTGTTTTTT
V: TRBV7-9; D: TRBD2; size: once; J: TRBJ2-1; CDR3: CASSTYGGAYNNEQFF; DNA: TGTGCCAGCAGCACGTACGGGGGGGCGTACAATAATGAGCAGTTCTTC
V: TRBV9; D: TRBD1; size: NA; J: TRBJ2-7; CDR3: CASSARTGRSHEQYF; DNA: TGTGCCAGCAGCGCCCGGACAGGGAGGTCCCACGAGCAGTACTTC
V: TRBV5-1; D: NA; size: NA; J: TRBJ1-3; CDR3: CASRYSSPKGNTIYF; DNA: TGCGCCAGCAGATACAGCTCGCCAAAAGGAAACACCATATATTTT
V: TRBV7-8; D: NA; size: NA; J: TRBJ1-2; CDR3: CASSTRIGQNYGYTF; DNA: TGTGCCAGCAGCACCCGTATTGGACAGAACTATGGCTACACCTTC
V: TRBV29-1; D: TRBD2; size: NA; J: TRBJ2-7; CDR3: CSAKTLAGDSEQYF; DNA: TGCAGCGCCAAGACCTTAGCGGGAGATAGCGAGCAGTACTTC
V: TRBV5-4; D: NA; size: NA; J: TRBJ1-1; CDR3: CASSEEGRGDTEAFF; DNA: TGTGCCAGCAGCGAGGAGGGACGGGGGGACACTGAAGCTTTCTTT
V: TRBV10-3; D: TRBD1; size: NA; J: TRBJ2-6; CDR3: CAISVERYGTGSSGANVLTF; DNA: TGTGCCATCAGTGTAGAACGGTATGGGACAGGGAGCTCTGGGGCCAACGTCCTGACTTTC
V: TRBV5-1; D: NA; size: NA; J: TRBJ1-1; CDR3: CASSLGQEAFF; DNA: TGCGCCAGCAGCTTGGGACAAGAAGCTTTCTTT
V: TRBV18; D: TRBD1; size: NA; J: TRBJ2-7; CDR3: CASSAGTGSYEQYF; DNA: TGTGCCAGCTCAGCCGGGACAGGCTCCTACGAGCAGTACTTC
V: TRBV5-6; D: TRBD2; size: NA; J: TRBJ2-1; CDR3: CASNLAGGPYNEQFF; DNA: TGTGCCAGCAACCTAGCGGGGGGACCATACAATGAGCAGTTCTTC
V: TRBV7-5; D: NA; size: NA; J: TRBJ2-7; CDR3: CVRSRKGVHEQYF; DNA: TGTGTCAGAAGCCGAAAAGGGGTCCACGAGCAGTACTTC
V: TRBV5-6; D: TRBD2; size: NA; J: TRBJ2-1; CDR3: CASSKLTGGEGLYNEQFF; DNA: TGTGCCAGCAGCAAACTGACTGGAGGTGAGGGACTATACAATGAGCAGTTCTTC
V: TRBV19; D: NA; size: NA; J: TRBJ1-1; CDR3: CASSRVHTEAFF; DNA: TGTGCCAGTAGTCGGGTACACACTGAAGCTTTCTTT
V: TRBV5-1; D: TRBD2; size: NA; J: TRBJ2-3; CDR3: CASSLAGGAGDTQYF; DNA: TGCGCCAGCAGCCTCGCCGGGGGGGCGGGAGATACGCAGTATTTT
V: TRBV7-9; D: NA; size: NA; J: TRBJ2-7; CDR3: CASSFIGSGEQYF; DNA: TGTGCCAGCAGCTTTATAGGGAGTGGCGAGCAGTACTTC
V: TRBV6-1; D: NA; size: NA; J: TRBJ2-2; CDR3: CASSLRGGGELFF; DNA: TGTGCCAGCAGTTTGCGCGGAGGCGGGGAGCTGTTTTTT
V: TRBV28; D: NA; size: once; J: TRBJ1-2; CDR3: CASSFNRVGGYTF; DNA: TGTGCCAGCAGTTTTAACAGGGTAGGCGGCTACACCTTC
V: TRBV6-4; D: TRBD1; size: NA; J: TRBJ2-2; CDR3: CASSGDRDTGELFF; DNA: TGTGCCAGCAGTGGTGACAGGGACACCGGGGAGCTGTTTTTT
V: TRBV2; D: TRBD1; size: NA; J: TRBJ1-2; CDR3: CASSGSGGLGYGYTF; DNA: TGTGCCAGCAGTGGCTCAGGGGGCTTAGGCTATGGCTACACCTTC
V: TRBV15; D: NA; size: NA; J: TRBJ1-5; CDR3: CATSSASAGDQPQHF; DNA: TGTGCCACCAGCAGTGCCTCGGCAGGGGATCAGCCCCAGCATTTT